This T cell receptor beta chain was retrieved from a study of beta chain features in type 1 diabetes. Study-wide points: Researchers cautioned that cDNA sequencing could over-represent cells with high TCR expression. Across all four CD4+ subsets, people with type 1 diabetes showed modestly shorter TCRB CDR3s.

Reverse transcription of all isolated RNA meant that expressed TCRB transcripts were sequenced. The assay was immunoSEQ multiplex PCR, and TCRdb's table has in-frame clones only and misses some. This sample has about 160,000 clones, with about 8.1% found just once. This CDR3 contains 16 residues. In germline, CDR1 is LNHDA, CDR2 SQIVND (reference sequence). J was trimmed by 15 bases and V by 5 bases; bases with no gene match: 16. As concerns this clone: Antigen unknown.

This clonotype was obtained from a woman in her late teens or twenties with type 1 diabetes. This chain uses TRBV19 with TRBJ2-3; 14 nucleotides agree with TRBD2. What was sequenced was central memory CD4+ T cells from blood. This CDR3 is CASSSGYGTSGRRDYF. The CDR3 DNA is TGTGCCAGTAGTTCAGGATACGGGACTAGCGGGAGAAGGGACTATTTT.